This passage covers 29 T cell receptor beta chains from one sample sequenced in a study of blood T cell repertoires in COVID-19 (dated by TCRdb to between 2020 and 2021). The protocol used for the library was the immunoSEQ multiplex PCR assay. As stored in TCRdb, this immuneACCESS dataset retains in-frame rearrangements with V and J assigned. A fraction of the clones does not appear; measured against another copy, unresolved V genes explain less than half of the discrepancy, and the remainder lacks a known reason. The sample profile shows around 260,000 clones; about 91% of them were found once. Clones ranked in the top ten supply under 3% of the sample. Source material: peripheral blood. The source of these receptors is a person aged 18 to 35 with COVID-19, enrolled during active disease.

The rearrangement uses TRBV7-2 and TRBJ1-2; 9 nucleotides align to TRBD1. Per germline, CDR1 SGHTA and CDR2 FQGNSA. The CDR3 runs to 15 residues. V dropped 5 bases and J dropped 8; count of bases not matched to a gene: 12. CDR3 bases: TGTGCCAGCAGCAGGGGACAGGGCGCCAAAGAAGGCTACACCTTC. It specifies CASSRGQGAKEGYTF.

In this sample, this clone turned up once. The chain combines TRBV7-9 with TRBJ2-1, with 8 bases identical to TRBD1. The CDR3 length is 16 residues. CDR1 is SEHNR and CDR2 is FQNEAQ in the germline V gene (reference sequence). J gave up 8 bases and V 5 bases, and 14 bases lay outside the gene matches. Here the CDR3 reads CASSLRQGTAPDEQFF. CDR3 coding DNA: TGTGCCAGCAGCCTCCGACAGGGGACTGCTCCCGATGAGCAGTTCTTC.

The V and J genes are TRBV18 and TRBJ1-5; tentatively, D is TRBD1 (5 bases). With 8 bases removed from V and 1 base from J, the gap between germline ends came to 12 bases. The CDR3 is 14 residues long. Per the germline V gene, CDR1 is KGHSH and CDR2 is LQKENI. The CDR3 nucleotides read TGTGCCAGCGCGCTGGGGGGGAGCAATCAGCCCCAGCATTTT. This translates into CASALGGSNQPQHF.

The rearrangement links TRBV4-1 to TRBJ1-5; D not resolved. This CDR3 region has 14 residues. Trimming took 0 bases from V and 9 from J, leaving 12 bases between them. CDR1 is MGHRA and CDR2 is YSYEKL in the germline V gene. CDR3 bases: TGCGCCAGCAGCCAAGAGTCAGGTTATTGGCCCCAGCATTTT. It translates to CASSQESGYWPQHF.

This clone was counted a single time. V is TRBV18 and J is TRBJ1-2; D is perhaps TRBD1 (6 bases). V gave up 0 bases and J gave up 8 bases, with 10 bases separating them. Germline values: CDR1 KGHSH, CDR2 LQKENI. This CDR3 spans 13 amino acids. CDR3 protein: CASSPPPGAGYTF. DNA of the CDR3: TGTGCCAGCTCACCACCGCCAGGGGCGGGCTACACCTTC.

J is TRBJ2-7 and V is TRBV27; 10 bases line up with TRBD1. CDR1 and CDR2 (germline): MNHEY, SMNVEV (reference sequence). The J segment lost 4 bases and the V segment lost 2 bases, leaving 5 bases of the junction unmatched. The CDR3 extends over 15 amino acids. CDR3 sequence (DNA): TGTGCCAGCAGTTTAGCCGGGACAGGGGCGTACGAGCAGTACTTC. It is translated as CASSLAGTGAYEQYF.

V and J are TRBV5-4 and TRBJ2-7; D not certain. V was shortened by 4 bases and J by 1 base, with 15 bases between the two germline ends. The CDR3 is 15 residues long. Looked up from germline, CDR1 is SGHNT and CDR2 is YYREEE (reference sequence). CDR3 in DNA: TGTGCCAGCAGCCCCGGTCCCGAGCCGTCCTACGAGCAGTACTTC. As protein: CASSPGPEPSYEQYF. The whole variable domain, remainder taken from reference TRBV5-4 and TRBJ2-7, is ETGVTQSPTHLIKTRGQQVTLRCSSQSGHNTVSWYQQALGQGPQFIFQYYREEENGRGNFPPRFSGLQFPNYSSELNVNALELDDSALYLCASSPGPEPSYEQYFGPGTRLTVT.

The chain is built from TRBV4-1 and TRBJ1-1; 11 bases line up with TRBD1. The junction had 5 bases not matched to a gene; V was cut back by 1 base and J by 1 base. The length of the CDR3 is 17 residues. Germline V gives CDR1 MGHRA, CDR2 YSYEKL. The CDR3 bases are TGCGCCAGCAGCCAAGCCGGGACAGGGGGTTGGAACACTGAAGCTTTCTTT. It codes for CASSQAGTGGWNTEAFF.

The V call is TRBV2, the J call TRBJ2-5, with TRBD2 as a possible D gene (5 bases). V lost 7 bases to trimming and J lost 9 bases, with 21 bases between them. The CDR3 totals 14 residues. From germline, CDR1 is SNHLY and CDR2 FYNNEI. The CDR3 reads CASTPAGPRSAQYF. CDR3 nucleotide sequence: TGTGCCAGCACCCCTGCGGGCCCCCGTTCGGCCCAGTACTTC.

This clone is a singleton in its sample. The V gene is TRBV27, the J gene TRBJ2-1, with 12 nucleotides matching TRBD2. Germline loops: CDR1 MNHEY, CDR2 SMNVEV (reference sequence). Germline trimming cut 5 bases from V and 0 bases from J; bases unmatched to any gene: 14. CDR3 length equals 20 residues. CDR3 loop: CASSPTDLAGGLSSYNEQFF. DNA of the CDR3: TGTGCCAGCAGTCCCACCGACCTAGCGGGAGGGCTCAGCTCCTACAATGAGCAGTTCTTC.

CDR3 sequence: CASGTPSGSMADTQYF. DNA for the CDR3: TGTGCTAGTGGTACCCCAAGCGGGAGTATGGCAGATACGCAGTATTTT. The chain has TRBV12-5 and TRBJ2-3, with 8 bases lining up with TRBD2. Trimming cost V 5 bases and J 4 bases; bases outside gene matches: 11. From germline, CDR1 is LGHNT and CDR2 FRNRAP. CDR3 size: 16 residues.

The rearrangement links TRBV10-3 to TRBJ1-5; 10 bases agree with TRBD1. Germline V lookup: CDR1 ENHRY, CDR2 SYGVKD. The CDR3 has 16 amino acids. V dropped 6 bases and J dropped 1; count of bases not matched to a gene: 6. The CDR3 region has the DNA TGTGCCATCAGCCCGGGACAGGGGCCAAGCAATCAGCCCCAGCATTTT. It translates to CAISPGQGPSNQPQHF.

CDR3 sequence reads: CASTDGGRDDEQFF. CDR3 coding DNA: TGTGCCAGCACGGATGGAGGGAGGGACGATGAGCAGTTCTTC. The chain links TRBV27 to TRBJ2-1; 7 nucleotides align to TRBD2. J was trimmed by 8 bases and V by 7 bases; bases with no gene match: 11. CDR1 is MNHEY and CDR2 is SMNVEV in the germline V gene (reference sequence). There are 14 residues in the CDR3.

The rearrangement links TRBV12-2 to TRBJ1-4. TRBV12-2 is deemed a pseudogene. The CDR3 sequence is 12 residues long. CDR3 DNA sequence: TGTGCAAGTCGCTTTAATACCGGAAAACTGTTTTTT. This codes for CASRFNTGKLFF.

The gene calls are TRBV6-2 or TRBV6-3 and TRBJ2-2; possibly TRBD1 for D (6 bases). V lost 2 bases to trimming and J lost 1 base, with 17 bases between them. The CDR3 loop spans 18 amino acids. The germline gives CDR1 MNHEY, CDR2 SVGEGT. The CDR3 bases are TGTGCCAGCAGTTACACGATTGACAGGACAGAGAACACCGGGGAGCTGTTTTTT. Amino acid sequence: CASSYTIDRTENTGELFF.

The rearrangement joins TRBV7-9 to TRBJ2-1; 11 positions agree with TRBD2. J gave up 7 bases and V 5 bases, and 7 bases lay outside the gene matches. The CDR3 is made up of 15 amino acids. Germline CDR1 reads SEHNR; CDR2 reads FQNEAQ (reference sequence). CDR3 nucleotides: TGTGCCAGCAGCAGAACTAGCGGGAGTTCGAATGAGCAGTTCTTC. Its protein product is CASSRTSGSSNEQFF.

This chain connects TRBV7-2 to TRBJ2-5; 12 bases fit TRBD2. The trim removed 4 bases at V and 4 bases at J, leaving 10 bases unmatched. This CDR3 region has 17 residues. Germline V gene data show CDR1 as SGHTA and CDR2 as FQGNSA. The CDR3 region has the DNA TGTGCCAGCAGCTCGACGGTACTAGCGGGAGGACCAGAGACCCAGTACTTC. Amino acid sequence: CASSSTVLAGGPETQYF.

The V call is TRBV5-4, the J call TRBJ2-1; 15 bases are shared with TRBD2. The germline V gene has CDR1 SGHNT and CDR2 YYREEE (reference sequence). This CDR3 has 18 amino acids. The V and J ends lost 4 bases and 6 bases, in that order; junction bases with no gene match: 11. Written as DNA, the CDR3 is TGTGCCAGCAGCCCGCCGGGACTAGCGGGAGGCGGGCCCAATGAGCAGTTCTTC. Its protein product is CASSPPGLAGGGPNEQFF.

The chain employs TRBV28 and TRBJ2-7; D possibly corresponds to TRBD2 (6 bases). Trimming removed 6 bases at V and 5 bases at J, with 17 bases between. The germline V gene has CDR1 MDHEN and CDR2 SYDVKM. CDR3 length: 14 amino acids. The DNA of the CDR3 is TGTGCCAGCAGCCCCGGGTGGGCGGGAAACGAGCAGTACTTC. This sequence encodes CASSPGWAGNEQYF.

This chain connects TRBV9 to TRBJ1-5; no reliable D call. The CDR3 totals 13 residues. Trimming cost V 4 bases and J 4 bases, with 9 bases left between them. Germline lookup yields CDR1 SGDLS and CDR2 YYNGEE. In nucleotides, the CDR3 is TGTGCCAGCAGCCCGGGATTTAATCAGCCCCAGCATTTT. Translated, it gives CASSPGFNQPQHF. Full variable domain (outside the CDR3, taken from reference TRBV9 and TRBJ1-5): DSGVTQTPKHLITATGQRVTLRCSPRSGDLSVYWYQQSLDQGLQFLIQYYNGEERAKGNILERFSAQQFPDLHSELNLSSLELGDSALYFCASSPGFNQPQHFGDGTRLSIL.

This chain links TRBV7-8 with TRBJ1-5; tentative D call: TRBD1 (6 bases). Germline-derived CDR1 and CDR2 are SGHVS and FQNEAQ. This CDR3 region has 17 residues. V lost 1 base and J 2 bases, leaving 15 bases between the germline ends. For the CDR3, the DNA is TGTGCCAGCAGCTTAGATGGACAGATGCTACGCAATCAGCCCCAGCATTTT. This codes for CASSLDGQMLRNQPQHF.

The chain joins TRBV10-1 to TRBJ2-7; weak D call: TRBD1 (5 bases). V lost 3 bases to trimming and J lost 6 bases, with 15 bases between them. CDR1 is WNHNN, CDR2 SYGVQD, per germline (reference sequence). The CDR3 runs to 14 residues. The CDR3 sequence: CASSDSRVRGEQYF. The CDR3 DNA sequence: TGCGCCAGCAGTGACTCCAGGGTTAGGGGCGAGCAGTACTTC.

This CDR3 reads CASSQRVNEQYF. CDR3 bases: TGTGCCAGCAGCCAGAGAGTAAACGAGCAGTACTTC. V gene TRBV3-1 (or the pseudogene TRBV3-2) combines with J gene TRBJ2-7, with D hard to call. Per the germline V gene, CDR1 is LGHDT and CDR2 is YNNKEL (reference sequence). V was cut by 3 bases and J by 5 bases, with 8 bases left in between. The CDR3 totals 12 residues.

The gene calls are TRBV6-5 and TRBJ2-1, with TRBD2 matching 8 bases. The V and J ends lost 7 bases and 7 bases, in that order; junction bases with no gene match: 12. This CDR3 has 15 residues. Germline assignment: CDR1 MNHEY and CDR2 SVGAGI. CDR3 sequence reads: CASIRAGERINEQFF. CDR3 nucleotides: TGTGCCAGCATCAGAGCGGGAGAGCGGATTAATGAGCAGTTCTTC.

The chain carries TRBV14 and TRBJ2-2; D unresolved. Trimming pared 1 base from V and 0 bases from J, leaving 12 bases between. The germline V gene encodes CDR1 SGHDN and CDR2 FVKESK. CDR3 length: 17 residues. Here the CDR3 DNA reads TGTGCCAGCAGCCAAGCTGGGCAGGTCGCGAACACCGGGGAGCTGTTTTTT. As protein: CASSQAGQVANTGELFF.

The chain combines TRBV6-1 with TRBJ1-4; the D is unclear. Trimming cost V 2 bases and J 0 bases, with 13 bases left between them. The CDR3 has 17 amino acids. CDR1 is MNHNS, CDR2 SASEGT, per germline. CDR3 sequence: CASSETYTVATNEKLFF. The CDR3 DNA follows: TGTGCCAGCAGTGAAACTTACACAGTTGCAACTAATGAAAAACTGTTTTTT.

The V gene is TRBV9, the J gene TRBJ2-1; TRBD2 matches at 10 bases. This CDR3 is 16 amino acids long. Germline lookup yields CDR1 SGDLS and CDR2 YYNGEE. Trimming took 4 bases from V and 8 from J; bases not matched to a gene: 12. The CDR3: CASSFGASGSFDEQFF. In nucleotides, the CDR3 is TGTGCCAGCAGCTTTGGCGCTAGCGGGAGTTTCGATGAGCAGTTCTTC. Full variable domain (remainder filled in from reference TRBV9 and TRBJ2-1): DSGVTQTPKHLITATGQRVTLRCSPRSGDLSVYWYQQSLDQGLQFLIQYYNGEERAKGNILERFSAQQFPDLHSELNLSSLELGDSALYFCASSFGASGSFDEQFFGPGTRLTVL.

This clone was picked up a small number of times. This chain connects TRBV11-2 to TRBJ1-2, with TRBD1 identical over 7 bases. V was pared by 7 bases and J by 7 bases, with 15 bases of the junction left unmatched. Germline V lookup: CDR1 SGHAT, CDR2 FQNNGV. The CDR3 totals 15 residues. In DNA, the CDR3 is TGTGCCAGCACCCTGACAGGGAATATTCGCAGTGGCTACACCTTC. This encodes CASTLTGNIRSGYTF.

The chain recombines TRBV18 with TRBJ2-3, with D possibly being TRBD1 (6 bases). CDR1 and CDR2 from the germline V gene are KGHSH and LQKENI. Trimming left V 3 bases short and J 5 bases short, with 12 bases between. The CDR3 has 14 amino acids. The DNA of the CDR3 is TGTGCCAGCTCACCTGAAATACAGGGAGATACGCAGTATTTT. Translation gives CASSPEIQGDTQYF. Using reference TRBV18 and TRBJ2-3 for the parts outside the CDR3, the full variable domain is NAGVMQNPRHLVRRRGQEARLRCSPMKGHSHVYWYRQLPEEGLKFMVYLQKENIIDESGMPKERFSAEFPKEGPSILRIQQVVRGDSAAYFCASSPEIQGDTQYFGPGTRLTVL.